These 23 T cell receptor beta chains came from one sample sequenced in a study of T cell responses to AZD1222 COVID-19 vaccine. Clones were sequenced by immunoSEQ multiplex PCR, and TCRdb holds only the in-frame ones, with some missing. This table has around 100,000 clones, 80% to 90% appearing once. The sample in question was peripheral blood, obtained on day 0 of AZD1222 vaccination. The receptors here all came from an adult in good health.

The chain is built from TRBV3-1 (or the pseudogene TRBV3-2) and TRBJ2-7; D is perhaps TRBD1 (6 bases). Germline values: CDR1 LGHDT, CDR2 YNNKEL (reference sequence). V lost 0 bases and J lost 1, with 7 bases in between. There are 14 residues in the CDR3. CDR3 protein: CASSQEGASYEQYF. DNA of the CDR3: TGTGCCAGCAGCCAAGAGGGGGCGTCCTACGAGCAGTACTTC.

The genes are TRBV15 and TRBJ1-5; possible D gene TRBD1, 6 bases. V dropped 5 bases and J dropped 4 bases, with 18 bases sitting between them. The CDR3 is 16 residues long. From germline, CDR1 is LNHNV and CDR2 YYDKDF (reference sequence). The CDR3 protein is CATSPGGAHLNQPQHF. The CDR3 coding sequence is TGTGCCACCAGCCCGGGGGGGGCCCACCTTAATCAGCCCCAGCATTTT.

This CDR3 is CASSMGQGGLAEAFF. CDR3 DNA sequence: TGTGCCAGTAGTATGGGACAGGGTGGATTGGCAGAAGCTTTCTTT. V and J are TRBV19 and TRBJ1-1, with 9 bases lining up with TRBD1. The CDR3 covers 15 residues. J gave up 8 bases and V 3 bases, and 10 bases lay outside the gene matches. Germline V gene sequence: CDR1 LNHDA, CDR2 SQIVND (reference sequence).

J is TRBJ1-5 and V is TRBV19, with 9 bases matching TRBD1. V lost 1 base and J lost 2; bases outside the gene matches: 6. Germline CDR1 LNHDA, CDR2 SQIVND (reference sequence). This CDR3 contains 17 residues. The CDR3 bases are TGTGCCAGTAGTATAGGTACGGGACAGGGTGGCAATCAGCCCCAGCATTTT. This gives the protein CASSIGTGQGGNQPQHF.

The sample holds one count of this clone. CDR3 sequence: CASMSGQDSYEQYF. The CDR3 DNA reads as TGTGCCAGTATGTCGGGACAGGACTCCTACGAGCAGTACTTC. The chain carries TRBV19 and TRBJ2-7; TRBD1 aligns across 8 bases. The CDR3 totals 14 residues. Germline V CDR1 and CDR2: LNHDA, SQIVND (reference sequence). Trimming took 7 bases from V and 0 from J; bases not matched to a gene: 5.

The chain combines TRBV5-1 with TRBJ2-5; no firm D call. The CDR3 spans 12 residues. Germline-derived CDR1 and CDR2 are SGHRS and YFSETQ. Deletions cut 0 bases from V and 0 bases from J, with 0 bases between. The CDR3 loop reads CASSLDQETQYF. The CDR3 region has the DNA TGCGCCAGCAGCTTGGACCAAGAGACCCAGTACTTC.

The rearrangement joins TRBV14 to TRBJ2-7; D may be TRBD2 (6 bases). V was trimmed by 0 bases and J by 4 bases, leaving 13 bases between them. Germline-derived CDR1 and CDR2 are SGHDN and FVKESK. The CDR3 extends over 15 amino acids. The CDR3 nucleotides are TGTGCCAGCAGCCAAGATGGAGGGGCAGAGTACGAGCAGTACTTC. This encodes CASSQDGGAEYEQYF.

The rearrangement uses TRBV5-1 and TRBJ1-2, with D perhaps matching TRBD1 (5 bases). With 6 bases removed from V and 7 bases from J, the gap between germline ends came to 16 bases. Germline CDR1 and CDR2: SGHRS and YFSETQ. The CDR3 length is 13 residues. Here the CDR3 reads CASKPQAGPGYTF. DNA of the CDR3: TGCGCCAGCAAGCCTCAGGCGGGGCCTGGCTACACCTTC.

This clone has ten or more counts. The chain carries TRBV27 and TRBJ2-2; a weak D match, TRBD1 (6 bases). CDR1 MNHEY and CDR2 SMNVEV come from the germline V gene (reference sequence). The length of the CDR3 is 14 residues. Trimming removed 5 bases at V and 4 bases at J, with 11 bases between. CDR3 sequence (DNA): TGTGCCAGCAGTCCAACACAGGGCACCGGGGAGCTGTTTTTT. Its translation is CASSPTQGTGELFF.

The rearrangement uses TRBV19 and TRBJ1-5; the D gene is possibly TRBD1 (6 bases). Trimming left V 5 bases short and J 0 bases short, with 20 bases between. The CDR3 contains 18 residues. Germline CDR1 LNHDA, CDR2 SQIVND (reference sequence). The CDR3 DNA follows: TGTGCCAGTAGTGCCGGACAGCCGTTTTCGCATAGCAATCAGCCCCAGCATTTT. Its translation is CASSAGQPFSHSNQPQHF.

The CDR3 coding sequence is TGTGCCAGCAGCCCCTCAGATAGCAATCAGCCCCAGCATTTT. Translated: CASSPSDSNQPQHF. This chain joins TRBV14 and TRBJ1-5; D is ambiguous. CDR3 length: 14 residues. Trimming left V 4 bases short and J 0 bases short, with 7 bases between. Germline V gives CDR1 SGHDN, CDR2 FVKESK. Using reference TRBV14 and TRBJ1-5 for the parts outside the CDR3, the full variable domain is EAGVTQFPSHSVIEKGQTVTLRCDPISGHDNLYWYRRVMGKEIKFLLHFVKESKQDESGMPNNRFLAERTGGTYSTLKVQPAELEDSGVYFCASSPSDSNQPQHFGDGTRLSIL.

The chain combines TRBV9 with TRBJ1-5; D uncertain. The CDR3 has 14 residues. The germline V and J ends were trimmed by 4 bases and 0 bases, with 8 bases remaining between them. In germline, CDR1 is SGDLS, CDR2 YYNGEE. In DNA form, the CDR3 reads TGTGCCAGCAGCCGAGATGATAGCAATCAGCCCCAGCATTTT. It specifies CASSRDDSNQPQHF.

The chain combines TRBV7-3 with TRBJ1-2, with D perhaps TRBD1 (5 bases). The germline V gene has CDR1 SGHTA and CDR2 FQGTGA. Trimming stripped 2 bases from V and 6 bases from J, with 16 bases between. The length of the CDR3 is 15 residues. The CDR3 loop is CASSLEGPLYDGYTF. In nucleotides, the CDR3 is TGTGCCAGCAGCTTAGAGGGACCTCTATACGATGGCTACACCTTC.

The gene calls are TRBV10-3 and TRBJ1-2, with D perhaps TRBD1 (5 bases). Trimming took 2 bases from V and 4 from J, leaving 11 bases between them. The CDR3 has 14 amino acids. Germline-derived CDR1 and CDR2 are ENHRY and SYGVKD. The CDR3 sequence is CAISEKQESYGYTF. DNA for the CDR3: TGTGCCATCAGTGAGAAACAGGAATCCTATGGCTACACCTTC.

The rearrangement uses TRBV19 and TRBJ2-1; TRBD2 matches at 13 bases. Germline V gives CDR1 LNHDA, CDR2 SQIVND (reference sequence). CDR3 size: 15 residues. Germline trimming cut 7 bases from V and 8 bases from J; bases unmatched to any gene: 8. The DNA of the CDR3 is TGTGCCAGTACCCCTGGACTAGCGGGAGCTCATGAGCAGTTCTTC. It translates to CASTPGLAGAHEQFF.

This clone came up once. V and J are TRBV5-1 and TRBJ2-3; 8 nucleotides match TRBD2. Losses at the gene ends were 5 bases for V and 3 bases for J; bases not matched to a gene: 5. The germline gives CDR1 SGHRS, CDR2 YFSETQ. The CDR3 is 14 amino acids. CDR3 loop: CASRLAELTDTQYF. The CDR3 DNA sequence: TGCGCCAGCAGACTAGCGGAGCTTACAGATACGCAGTATTTT.

The V and J genes are TRBV27 and TRBJ1-5; 7 nucleotides line up with TRBD1. The V gene's germline CDR1 is MNHEY and CDR2 SMNVEV (reference sequence). V dropped 2 bases and J dropped 3; count of bases not matched to a gene: 1. The CDR3 totals 14 residues. DNA of the CDR3: TGTGCCAGCAGTTTAACAGGGGCCAATCAGCCCCAGCATTTT. It translates to CASSLTGANQPQHF.

This clone was seen once. V gene TRBV5-6 combines with J gene TRBJ1-2; D is possibly TRBD1 (5 bases). The germline V and J ends were trimmed by 2 bases and 3 bases, with 11 bases remaining between them. CDR3 length: 14 residues. Per the germline V gene, CDR1 is SGHDT and CDR2 is YYEEEE. Here the CDR3 DNA reads TGTGCCAGCAGCTTAGGCAGGGCCGACTATGGCTACACCTTC. Translation: CASSLGRADYGYTF.

The gene calls are TRBV5-6 and TRBJ2-3, with 7 bases aligning to TRBD2. The germline gives CDR1 SGHDT, CDR2 YYEEEE. This CDR3 has 16 residues. The V segment lost 4 bases and the J segment 3 bases; nucleotides outside the gene matches: 11. CDR3 region: CASSLVPSGVTDTQYF. CDR3 DNA sequence: TGTGCCAGCAGCCTCGTGCCGAGCGGGGTTACAGATACGCAGTATTTT.

The V gene is TRBV6-5, the J gene TRBJ1-1; the D gene is possibly TRBD1 (5 bases). CDR1 and CDR2 (germline): MNHEY, SVGAGI. Trimming removed 4 bases at V and 6 bases at J, with 6 bases between. This CDR3 has 11 residues. The CDR3 loop is CASSWGAEAFF. CDR3 sequence (DNA): TGTGCCAGCAGTTGGGGGGCTGAAGCTTTCTTT.

The chain combines TRBV7-9 with TRBJ2-1, with unresolved D. Germline CDR1 SEHNR, CDR2 FQNEAQ (reference sequence). This CDR3 is 13 amino acids long. Deletions cut 1 base from V and 8 bases from J, with 9 bases between. CDR3 sequence reads: CASSLEDRYEQFF. In DNA form, the CDR3 reads TGTGCCAGCAGCTTAGAGGATCGCTATGAGCAGTTCTTC.

This clone was seen only a few times. V gene TRBV11-3 combines with J gene TRBJ2-7; a weak D match, TRBD2 (6 bases). The CDR3 has 17 amino acids. Germline values: CDR1 SGHNT, CDR2 YENEEA. V shed 2 bases and J shed 4 bases, with 21 bases lying between them. The CDR3 coding sequence is TGTGCCAGCAGCTTAATAATAAGGGACTCTCATACTTACGAGCAGTACTTC. Translating it yields CASSLIIRDSHTYEQYF.

This chain links TRBV12-3 or TRBV12-4 with TRBJ2-3; D is undetermined. Trimming took 6 bases from V and 7 from J, leaving 14 bases between them. The CDR3 has 13 residues. The CDR3 is CASRLGPHHTQYF. The CDR3, as DNA: TGTGCCAGCAGGCTTGGCCCCCATCATACGCAGTATTTT.